This record covers a single T cell receptor beta chain. The clone's antigen remains unknown. The sample holds no much larger clone one base away, and base qualities are not on file. The time point label of this sample denotes: 20-29 weeks after completion of therapy. Patients were solid-organ transplant recipients with drug-resistant/recurrent cytomegalovirus. Ten trial participants were selected for repertoire analysis based on availability of post-therapy peripheral blood mononuclear cells. Viable CD3+CD8+CD4- lymphocytes were sorted from PBMCs on a BD FACSAria III. The Qiagen DNeasy Kit was used to extract genomic DNA from the sorted cells. The CDR3 runs 20 amino acids, cysteine and phenylalanine included. Solely the CDR3 DNA is kept, with 60 bases framed from the first base. Sequences LGHNA (CDR1) and YSLEER (CDR2) are obtained from the germline V gene. V is shortened by 1 base, J by 4 bases, and the region joining them spans 28 bases.

The immunoSEQ two-step, bias-controlled multiplex PCR assay was used to amplify TRB CDR3 regions from genomic DNA. CDR3 libraries were sequenced on an Illumina NextSeq 500. The original methods were these. The immunoSEQ Analyzer platform handled the initial alignment and bioinformatics, which included bias normalization against synthetic CDR3 analogs. Annotation of V, D and J genes followed the definitions in the IMGT database. Further TRBV analyses used VDJtools version 1.1.10 and the R package tcR version 2.2.1.11 with default settings. For the GLIPH analysis, version 1.0 was run with default settings. In CDR3 sequences with at least 5 reads, significant changes in clonotype frequency were tested by a 2-sided binomial test with Benjamini-Hochberg correction (alpha = 0.01). In its TCRdb copy, this immuneACCESS table keeps in-frame sequences only and misses some clones. Where compared with another copy, unresolved V genes explain less than half of these, and the others have no known cause. That table furnishes V, J and clone size, whereas the DNA furnished D and trimming. Present in this sample are more than 15,000 clones, less than 90% of which were seen just once. The ten largest account for 25% to 40% of the sample.

The data were taken from a study of T cell therapy after organ transplantation (dated by TCRdb to the late 2010s). Regarding the research as a whole: Autologous CMV-specific T cells, expanded in vitro for roughly 13 days with a peptide pool of 30 HLA class I and II CMV epitopes, were used as therapy products. Patients were given up to 6 doses of T cells at 2-week intervals and were followed for 25 to 30 weeks after finishing therapy. Among the ten patients, eight were classed as clinical responders, while two were classed as nonresponders. Patients received a median of 1.92 x 10^8 CMV-specific T cells across 2 to 6 intravenous infusions. Long-term post-therapy blood samples were collected 20 to 29 weeks after completion of therapy. A follow-up TRBV repertoire analysis was performed on an open-label phase I trial of autologous CMV-specific adoptive T cell therapy in solid-organ transplant recipients. Only about 85% of the 10 patients had long-term post-therapy samples available. The investigation overall reported the following: Fold change in CD8 clonality after therapy inversely correlated with pretherapy clonality, suggesting less biased repertoires were more receptive to remodeling. Because the cohort was small, confounders such as concurrent antirejection and antiviral medications could not be assessed. Both transferred clonotypes and endogenous clonotypes not detected in the therapy products appeared to be included in post-therapy reconstitution. The small number of expansions detected in nonresponders may be due to reduced sample coverage caused by poor CD8+ T cell yield. Marked pretherapy clonal expansions with minimal repertoire change after therapy were observed in nonresponders.

The sequence derives from a human patient who had received a solid organ transplant and had CMV disease. Some T cells may derive from the graft donor when a transplant has been performed. The sequencing used CD8+ T cells from blood, collected after autologous CMV-specific T cell therapy. The rearranged segments are TRBV4-3 and TRBJ2-5; a tentative D match to TRBD1 spans 5 bases. The CDR3: CASSQGPPGLGAQGTETQYF. The nucleotide sequence reads TGCGCCAGCAGCCAAGGCCCCCCGGGCTTAGGGGCGCAGGGCACAGAGACCCAGTACTTC.